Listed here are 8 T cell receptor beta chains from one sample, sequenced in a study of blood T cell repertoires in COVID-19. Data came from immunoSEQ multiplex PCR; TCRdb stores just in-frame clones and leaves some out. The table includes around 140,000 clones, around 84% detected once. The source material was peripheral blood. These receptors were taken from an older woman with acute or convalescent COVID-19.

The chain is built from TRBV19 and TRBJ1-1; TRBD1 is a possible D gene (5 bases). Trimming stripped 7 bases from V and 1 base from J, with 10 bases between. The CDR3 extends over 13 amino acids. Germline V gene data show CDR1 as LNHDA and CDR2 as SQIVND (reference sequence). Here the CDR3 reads CASKSQGNTEAFF. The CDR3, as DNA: TGTGCCAGTAAGAGTCAGGGGAACACTGAAGCTTTCTTT.

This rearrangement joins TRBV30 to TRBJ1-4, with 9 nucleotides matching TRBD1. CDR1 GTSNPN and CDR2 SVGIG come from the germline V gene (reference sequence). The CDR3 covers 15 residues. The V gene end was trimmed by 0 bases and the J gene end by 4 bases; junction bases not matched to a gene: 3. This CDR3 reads CAWSVMTGGNEKLFF. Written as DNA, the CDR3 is TGTGCCTGGAGTGTGATGACAGGGGGTAATGAAAAACTGTTTTTT.

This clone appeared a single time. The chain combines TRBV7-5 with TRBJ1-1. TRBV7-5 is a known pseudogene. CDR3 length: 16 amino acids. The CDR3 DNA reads TGTGCCAGAAGCTTACCCCCGGCGGCCCGGAACACTGAAGCTTTCTTT. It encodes CARSLPPAARNTEAFF.

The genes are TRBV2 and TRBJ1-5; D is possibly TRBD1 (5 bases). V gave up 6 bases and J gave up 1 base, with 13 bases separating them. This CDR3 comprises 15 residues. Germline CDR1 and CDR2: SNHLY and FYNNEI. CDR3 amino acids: CASSADRWSNQPQHF. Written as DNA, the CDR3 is TGTGCCAGCAGCGCAGACAGATGGAGCAATCAGCCCCAGCATTTT.

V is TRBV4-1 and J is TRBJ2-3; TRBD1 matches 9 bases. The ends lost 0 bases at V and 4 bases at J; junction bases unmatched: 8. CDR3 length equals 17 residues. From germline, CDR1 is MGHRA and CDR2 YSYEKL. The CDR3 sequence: CASSQEPSQGASDTQYF. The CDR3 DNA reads TGCGCCAGCAGCCAAGAACCCTCACAGGGGGCTTCAGATACGCAGTATTTT.

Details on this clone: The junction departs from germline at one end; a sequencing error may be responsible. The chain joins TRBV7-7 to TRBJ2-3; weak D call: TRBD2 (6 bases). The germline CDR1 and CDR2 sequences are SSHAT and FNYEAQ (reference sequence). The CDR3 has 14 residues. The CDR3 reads CASSLGGVTDTQYF. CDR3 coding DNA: TGTGCTAGCAGCTTGGGCGGGGTCACAGATACGCAGTATTTT.

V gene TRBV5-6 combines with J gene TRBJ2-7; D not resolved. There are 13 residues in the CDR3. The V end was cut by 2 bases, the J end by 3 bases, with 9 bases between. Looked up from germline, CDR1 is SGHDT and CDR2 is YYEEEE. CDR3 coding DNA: TGTGCCAGCAGCTTCATCGGGTTCTACGAGCAGTACTTC. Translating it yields CASSFIGFYEQYF.

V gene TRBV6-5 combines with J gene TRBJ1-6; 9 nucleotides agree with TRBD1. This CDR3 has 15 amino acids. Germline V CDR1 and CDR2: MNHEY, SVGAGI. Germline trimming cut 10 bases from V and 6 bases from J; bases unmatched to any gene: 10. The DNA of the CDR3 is TGTGCCACCCGACCCGGACAGGGGAGTAATTCACCCCTCCACTTT. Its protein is CATRPGQGSNSPLHF.